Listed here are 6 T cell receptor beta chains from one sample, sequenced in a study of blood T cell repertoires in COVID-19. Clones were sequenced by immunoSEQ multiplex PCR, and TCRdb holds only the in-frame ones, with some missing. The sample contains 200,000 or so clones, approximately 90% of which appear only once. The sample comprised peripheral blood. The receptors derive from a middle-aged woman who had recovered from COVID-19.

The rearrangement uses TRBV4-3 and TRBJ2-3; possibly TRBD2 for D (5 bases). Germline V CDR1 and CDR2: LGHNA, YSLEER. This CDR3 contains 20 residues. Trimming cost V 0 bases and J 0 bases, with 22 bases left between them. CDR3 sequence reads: CASSQDHFVVIGESTDTQYF. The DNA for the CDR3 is TGCGCCAGCAGCCAAGACCATTTCGTTGTGATCGGGGAGAGCACAGATACGCAGTATTTT.

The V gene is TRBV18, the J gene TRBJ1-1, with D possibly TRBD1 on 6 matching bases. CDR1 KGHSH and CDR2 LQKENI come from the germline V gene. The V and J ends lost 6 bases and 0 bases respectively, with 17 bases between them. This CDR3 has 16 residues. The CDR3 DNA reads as TGTGCCAGCTCTCCTCGCCGGGACACCATGAACACTGAAGCTTTCTTT. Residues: CASSPRRDTMNTEAFF.

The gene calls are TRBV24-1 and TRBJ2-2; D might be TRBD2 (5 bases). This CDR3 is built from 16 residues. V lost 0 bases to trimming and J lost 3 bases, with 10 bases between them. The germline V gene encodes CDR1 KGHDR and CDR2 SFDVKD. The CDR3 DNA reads TGTGCCACCAGTGATTTGAACCGGGAACACACCGGGGAGCTGTTTTTT. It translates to CATSDLNREHTGELFF.

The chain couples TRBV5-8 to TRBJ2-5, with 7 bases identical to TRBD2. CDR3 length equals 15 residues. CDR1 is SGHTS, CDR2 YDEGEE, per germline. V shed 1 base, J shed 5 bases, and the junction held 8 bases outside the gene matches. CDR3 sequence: CASSLMSSGGETQYF. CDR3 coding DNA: TGTGCCAGCAGCTTGATGTCTAGCGGAGGGGAGACCCAGTACTTC. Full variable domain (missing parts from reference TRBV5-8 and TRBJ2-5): EAGVTQSPTHLIKTRGQQATLRCSPISGHTSVYWYQQALGLGLQFLLWYDEGEERNRGNFPPRFSGRQFPNYSSELNVNALELEDSALYLCASSLMSSGGETQYFGPGTRLLVL.

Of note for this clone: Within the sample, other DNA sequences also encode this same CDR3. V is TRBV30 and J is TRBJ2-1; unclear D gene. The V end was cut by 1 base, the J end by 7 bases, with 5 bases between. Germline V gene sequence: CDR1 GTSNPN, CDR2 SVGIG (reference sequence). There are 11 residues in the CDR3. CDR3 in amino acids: CAWSARNEQFF. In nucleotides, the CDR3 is TGTGCCTGGAGTGCCCGGAATGAGCAGTTCTTC. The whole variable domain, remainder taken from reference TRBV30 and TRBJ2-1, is SQTIHQWPATLVQPVGSPLSLECTVEGTSNPNLYWYRQAAGRGLQLLFYSVGIGQISSEVPQNLSASRPQDRQFILSSKKLLLSDSGFYLCAWSARNEQFFGPGTRLTVL.

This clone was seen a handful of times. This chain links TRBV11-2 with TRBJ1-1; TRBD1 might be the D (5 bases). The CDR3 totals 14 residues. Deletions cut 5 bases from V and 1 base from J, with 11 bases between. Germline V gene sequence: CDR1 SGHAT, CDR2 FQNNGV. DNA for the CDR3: TGTGCCAGCAGCCCTGGGGCCCCGAACACTGAAGCTTTCTTT. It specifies CASSPGAPNTEAFF.